This T cell receptor (beta chain) is from a study of control samples from healthy donors and cancer patients. V was clipped by 7 bases and J by 7 bases, with 11 bases between them. The CDR3 consists of 12 residues. Only in-frame clones appear in the TCRdb table, and some are missing; sequencing was by immunoSEQ multiplex PCR. The repertoire holds roughly 450,000 clones, 75% to 95% seen once, with 5% to 7% in the top ten. Sequenced: PBMCs. The V call is TRBV12-3 or TRBV12-4, the J call TRBJ2-1; D unclear. This clonotype originated in a man aged 40-49 years with head and neck cancer. CDR3 residues: CASTLGHNEQFF. The CDR3 coding sequence is TGTGCCAGCACCCTGGGCCATAATGAGCAGTTCTTC.